The 27 T cell receptor beta chains given below trace back to one sample, sequenced in a study of blood T cell repertoires in COVID-19. The method was immunoSEQ multiplex PCR; TCRdb's version includes in-frame clones alone and lacks a portion of them. The sample has 99,000 or so clones; about 76% are singletons. The sequencing sample was made of peripheral blood. These receptors all stem from an older man with acute or convalescent COVID-19.

The sample holds one count of this clone. The CDR3 protein is CASSQDPQGAGADTQYF. CDR3 DNA: TGTGCCAGCAGCCAAGACCCTCAGGGGGCTGGGGCAGATACGCAGTATTTT. V is TRBV3-1 (or the pseudogene TRBV3-2) and J is TRBJ2-3; TRBD1 matches at 8 bases. CDR3 length equals 17 residues. After removal of 0 bases from V and 4 bases from J, the junction contained 9 bases not matched to a gene. CDR1 and CDR2 from the germline V gene are LGHDT and YNNKEL (reference sequence).

As concerns this clone: Other DNA sequences in the same sample also yield this CDR3. V and J are TRBV13 and TRBJ2-1, with a tentative D call TRBD2 (7 bases). CDR3 length equals 15 residues. Trimming removed 0 bases at V and 4 bases at J, with 10 bases between. Germline V lookup: CDR1 PRHDT, CDR2 FYEKMQ (reference sequence). CDR3 bases: TGTGCCAGCAGCTTAGGCGGGGGGCCTTACAATGAGCAGTTCTTC. Its protein product is CASSLGGGPYNEQFF.

The chain recombines TRBV7-9 with TRBJ1-2, with D possibly matching TRBD1 (6 bases). Germline-derived CDR1 and CDR2 are SEHNR and FQNEAQ (reference sequence). The CDR3 runs to 15 residues. V dropped 1 base and J dropped 2 bases, with 11 bases sitting between them. CDR3 nucleotide sequence: TGTGCCAGCAGCTTAGGTCGGGGGGCGAACTATGGCTACACCTTC. Protein: CASSLGRGANYGYTF.

The V and J genes are TRBV3-1 (or the pseudogene TRBV3-2) and TRBJ2-7, with 9 bases that match TRBD2. The CDR3 has 16 residues. V shed 1 base and J 3 bases; nucleotides not matched to a gene: 7. Per germline, CDR1 LGHDT and CDR2 YNNKEL (reference sequence). Here the CDR3 reads CASSQVFSGGYYEQYF. CDR3 coding DNA: TGTGCCAGCAGCCAAGTCTTTAGCGGGGGATACTACGAGCAGTACTTC.

This clone was detected once. The rearrangement joins TRBV18 to TRBJ1-1, with TRBD1 matching over 7 bases. This CDR3 has 16 amino acids. The V segment lost 1 base and the J segment 7 bases; nucleotides outside the gene matches: 12. Per germline, CDR1 KGHSH and CDR2 LQKENI. The CDR3 here is CASSPRAGGKLGEAFF. As DNA, the CDR3 is TGTGCCAGCTCACCACGAGCAGGGGGTAAGTTAGGTGAAGCTTTCTTT. Full variable domain (outside the CDR3, taken from reference TRBV18 and TRBJ1-1): NAGVMQNPRHLVRRRGQEARLRCSPMKGHSHVYWYRQLPEEGLKFMVYLQKENIIDESGMPKERFSAEFPKEGPSILRIQQVVRGDSAAYFCASSPRAGGKLGEAFFGQGTRLTVV.

This clone has only one observation. The chain recombines TRBV28 with TRBJ1-5; D call uncertain. The V end lost 4 bases, the J end lost 4 bases, and 14 bases lay between the germline ends. The CDR3 covers 15 residues. Germline CDR1 is MDHEN and CDR2 is SYDVKM. As DNA, the CDR3 is TGTGCCAGCAGTTCCCCCCGGGGATGGAATCAGCCCCAGCATTTT. Its protein is CASSSPRGWNQPQHF. The variable domain in full, completed from reference TRBV28 and TRBJ1-5, reads DVKVTQSSRYLVKRTGEKVFLECVQDMDHENMFWYRQDPGLGLRLIYFSYDVKMKEKGDIPEGYSVSREKKERFSLILESASTNQTSMYLCASSSPRGWNQPQHFGDGTRLSIL.

The V call is TRBV5-4, the J call TRBJ1-1; D remains unclear. The CDR3 runs to 14 residues. V shed 4 bases and J shed 3 bases, with 13 bases lying between them. Germline loops: CDR1 SGHNT, CDR2 YYREEE (reference sequence). CDR3 protein: CASSPVGGYTEAFF. The CDR3 nucleotides are TGTGCCAGCAGCCCCGTGGGCGGGTACACTGAAGCTTTCTTT.

The rearrangement uses TRBV7-8 and TRBJ2-4, with 7 bases that match TRBD1. This CDR3 spans 15 amino acids. The junction had 11 bases not matched to a gene; V was cut back by 5 bases and J by 7 bases. Germline V gene sequence: CDR1 SGHVS, CDR2 FQNEAQ. The CDR3 loop reads CASSPSTGTANIQYF. The CDR3 region has the DNA TGTGCCAGCAGCCCGTCGACCGGGACAGCGAACATTCAGTACTTC.

The V gene is TRBV18, the J gene TRBJ2-5, with D perhaps matching TRBD1 (6 bases). V shed 6 bases and J shed 1 base, with 9 bases lying between them. This CDR3 comprises 13 residues. Germline V CDR1 and CDR2: KGHSH, LQKENI. CDR3 amino acids: CASSRGPQETQYF. DNA for the CDR3: TGTGCCAGCTCCAGGGGACCCCAAGAGACCCAGTACTTC. Full variable domain (rest looked up from reference TRBV18 and TRBJ2-5): NAGVMQNPRHLVRRRGQEARLRCSPMKGHSHVYWYRQLPEEGLKFMVYLQKENIIDESGMPKERFSAEFPKEGPSILRIQQVVRGDSAAYFCASSRGPQETQYFGPGTRLLVL.

This rearrangement joins TRBV7-9 to TRBJ1-4; 8 nucleotides align to TRBD1. Trimming removed 5 bases from V and 3 bases from J; junction bases left unmatched: 8. The germline V gene has CDR1 SEHNR and CDR2 FQNEAQ (reference sequence). This CDR3 spans 16 amino acids. CDR3 sequence reads: CASSPTGGTSNEKLFF. The DNA of the CDR3 is TGTGCCAGCAGCCCAACAGGGGGTACGTCTAATGAAAAACTGTTTTTT.

This chain joins TRBV3-1 (or the pseudogene TRBV3-2) and TRBJ1-3; TRBD1 matches 7 bases. Trimming removed 4 bases from V and 0 bases from J; junction bases left unmatched: 12. Per germline, CDR1 LGHDT and CDR2 YNNKEL (reference sequence). The CDR3 spans 18 residues. As DNA, the CDR3 is TGTGCCAGCAGCCGAAGGCTACAGGGGCATGACTCTGGAAACACCATATATTTT. This encodes CASSRRLQGHDSGNTIYF.

This chain links TRBV13 with TRBJ2-6; tentative D call: TRBD1 (6 bases). CDR1 and CDR2 from the germline V gene are PRHDT and FYEKMQ (reference sequence). This CDR3 is built from 16 residues. Trimming left V 4 bases short and J 4 bases short, with 14 bases between. The CDR3 DNA sequence: TGTGCCAGCAGCTCACTACAGGGAACCGGGGCCAACGTCCTGACTTTC. Translation: CASSSLQGTGANVLTF.

The CDR3 protein is CAAGDLLTGGEKLFF. CDR3 nucleotide sequence: TGTGCCGCCGGCGACCTGTTGACAGGGGGGGAAAAACTGTTTTTT. V and J are TRBV3-1 (or the pseudogene TRBV3-2) and TRBJ1-4, with 9 bases fitting TRBD1. The CDR3 extends over 15 amino acids. V lost 11 bases, J lost 8 bases, and 15 bases stayed unmatched. Germline CDR1 LGHDT, CDR2 YNNKEL (reference sequence).

The chain employs TRBV28 and TRBJ2-7; TRBD1 matches 12 bases. CDR3 length equals 15 residues. J was trimmed by 6 bases and V by 4 bases; bases with no gene match: 7. From germline, CDR1 is MDHEN and CDR2 SYDVKM. Here the CDR3 reads CASSSPGTGGREQYF. CDR3 nucleotides: TGTGCCAGCAGTTCCCCGGGGACAGGGGGCCGCGAGCAGTACTTC.

This chain connects TRBV5-1 to TRBJ1-1; D is undetermined. Trimming removed 0 bases at V and 2 bases at J, with 5 bases between. The CDR3 totals 13 residues. Germline V gives CDR1 SGHRS, CDR2 YFSETQ. CDR3 residues: CASSLVLNTEAFF. In DNA form, the CDR3 reads TGCGCCAGCAGCTTGGTTCTTAACACTGAAGCTTTCTTT.

The chain combines TRBV19 with TRBJ2-6; tentative D call: TRBD1 (6 bases). There are 18 residues in the CDR3. CDR1 and CDR2 (germline): LNHDA, SQIVND (reference sequence). Trimming took 2 bases from V and 1 from J, leaving 15 bases between them. CDR3 nucleotide sequence: TGTGCCAGTAGTATAATACAGGGAAGACCGTCTGGGGCCAACGTCCTGACTTTC. This sequence encodes CASSIIQGRPSGANVLTF.

The chain has TRBV6-6 and TRBJ1-5; the D gene is possibly TRBD1 (5 bases). Germline V CDR1 and CDR2: MNHNY, SVGAGI (reference sequence). This CDR3 contains 13 residues. Trimming took 2 bases from V and 7 from J, leaving 9 bases between them. CDR3 residues: CASSYQGRQPQHF. The CDR3 nucleotides read TGTGCCAGCAGTTACCAGGGCAGGCAGCCCCAGCATTTT.

In nucleotides, the CDR3 is TGCAGCGCTGGGACTTCCGCGGAGACCCAGTACTTC. This codes for CSAGTSAETQYF. J is TRBJ2-5 and V is TRBV29-1, with D perhaps matching TRBD2 (6 bases). CDR3 length: 12 amino acids. Trimming removed 7 bases at V and 5 bases at J, with 14 bases between. Looked up from germline, CDR1 is SQVTM and CDR2 is ANQGSEA.

The rearrangement joins TRBV30 to TRBJ1-4, with 11 positions matching TRBD1. This CDR3 is built from 12 residues. Germline V gene sequence: CDR1 GTSNPN, CDR2 SVGIG (reference sequence). V trimming: 7 bases; J trimming: 6 bases; junction bases outside the gene matches: 1. CDR3 protein: CASGQGDEKLFF. CDR3 nucleotide sequence: TGTGCCTCGGGACAGGGGGATGAAAAACTGTTTTTT. The whole variable domain, filled in from reference TRBV30 and TRBJ1-4, reads SQTIHQWPATLVQPVGSPLSLECTVEGTSNPNLYWYRQAAGRGLQLLFYSVGIGQISSEVPQNLSASRPQDRQFILSSKKLLLSDSGFYLCASGQGDEKLFFGSGTQLSVL.

This chain connects TRBV2 to TRBJ2-1; 11 bases line up with TRBD2. Germline V lookup: CDR1 SNHLY, CDR2 FYNNEI. The V gene end was trimmed by 3 bases and the J gene end by 15 bases; junction bases not matched to a gene: 10. The CDR3 consists of 14 residues. The chain's CDR3 is CASSDARLAGLGFF. For the CDR3, the DNA is TGTGCCAGCAGTGATGCTCGACTAGCGGGACTGGGGTTCTTC. Supplemented by reference TRBV2 and TRBJ2-1, the full variable domain reads EPEVTQTPSHQVTQMGQEVILRCVPISNHLYFYWYRQILGQKVEFLVSFYNNEISEKSEIFDDQFSVERPDGSNFTLKIRSTKLEDSAMYFCASSDARLAGLGFFGPGTRLTVL.

This clone was seen a few times. The chain employs TRBV6-5 and TRBJ1-3; tentatively, D is TRBD1 (6 bases). Germline V CDR1 and CDR2: MNHEY, SVGAGI. The CDR3 totals 13 residues. V gave up 6 bases and J gave up 0 bases, with 6 bases separating them. CDR3 DNA: TGTGCCAGCAGGGGACACTCTGGAAACACCATATATTTT. Translation: CASRGHSGNTIYF.

A few counts support this clone. The chain recombines TRBV7-9 with TRBJ2-5; 7 nucleotides align to TRBD2. With 2 bases clipped from V and 5 bases from J, the junction kept 2 bases outside the gene matches. The CDR3 totals 13 residues. Germline V CDR1 and CDR2: SEHNR, FQNEAQ (reference sequence). DNA of the CDR3: TGTGCCAGCAGCTTATACGGGAGGGAGACCCAGTACTTC. Protein sequence: CASSLYGRETQYF. Full variable domain (outside the CDR3, taken from reference TRBV7-9 and TRBJ2-5): DTGVSQNPRHKITKRGQNVTFRCDPISEHNRLYWYRQTLGQGPEFLTYFQNEAQLEKSRLLSDRFSAERPKGSFSTLEIQRTEQGDSAMYLCASSLYGRETQYFGPGTRLLVL.

This clone was found a few times. The V call is TRBV30, the J call TRBJ2-1; TRBD1 agrees at 12 bases. Germline CDR1 is GTSNPN and CDR2 is SVGIG (reference sequence). The CDR3 length is 15 residues. V shed 2 bases, J shed 7 bases, and the junction held 6 bases outside the gene matches. The CDR3 coding sequence is TGTGCCTGGAGTCGTTGGGACAGGGGGCGAAATGAGCAGTTCTTC. Residues: CAWSRWDRGRNEQFF.

The chain has TRBV7-8 and TRBJ2-2, with 7 bases that match TRBD2. The V gene's germline CDR1 is SGHVS and CDR2 FQNEAQ. The CDR3 covers 14 residues. V gave up 4 bases and J gave up 13 bases; unmatched junction bases: 12. CDR3 nucleotides: TGTGCCAGCAGCTGGGGAGGGTACCGGGGAGGGCTGTTTTTT. As protein: CASSWGGYRGGLFF.

V is TRBV30 and J is TRBJ1-3; D is perhaps TRBD1 (6 bases). Germline CDR1 and CDR2: GTSNPN and SVGIG (reference sequence). With 5 bases removed from V and 4 bases from J, the gap between germline ends came to 15 bases. This CDR3 is built from 14 residues. CDR3 region: CAWDQGLSGNTIYF. CDR3 nucleotides: TGTGCCTGGGATCAGGGGCTTTCCGGAAACACCATATATTTT.

The CDR3 region is CASRPDSSNQPQHF. The DNA for the CDR3 is TGTGCCAGCAGGCCTGACAGCTCCAATCAGCCCCAGCATTTT. The V gene is TRBV6-5, the J gene TRBJ1-5, with D tentatively TRBD1 (5 bases). The CDR3 loop spans 14 amino acids. CDR1 is MNHEY and CDR2 is SVGAGI in the germline V gene. Deletions cut 6 bases from V and 3 bases from J, with 12 bases between.

V is TRBV4-2 and J is TRBJ2-1; the match to TRBD2 covers 8 bases. After removal of 8 bases from V and 4 bases from J, the junction contained 10 bases not matched to a gene. The CDR3 is 15 amino acids. The germline V gene has CDR1 LGHNA and CDR2 YNFKEQ. The CDR3 DNA follows: TGTGCCAGCGGCAGCGGGAGTAGGAGTTACAATGAGCAGTTCTTC. Translated, it gives CASGSGSRSYNEQFF.